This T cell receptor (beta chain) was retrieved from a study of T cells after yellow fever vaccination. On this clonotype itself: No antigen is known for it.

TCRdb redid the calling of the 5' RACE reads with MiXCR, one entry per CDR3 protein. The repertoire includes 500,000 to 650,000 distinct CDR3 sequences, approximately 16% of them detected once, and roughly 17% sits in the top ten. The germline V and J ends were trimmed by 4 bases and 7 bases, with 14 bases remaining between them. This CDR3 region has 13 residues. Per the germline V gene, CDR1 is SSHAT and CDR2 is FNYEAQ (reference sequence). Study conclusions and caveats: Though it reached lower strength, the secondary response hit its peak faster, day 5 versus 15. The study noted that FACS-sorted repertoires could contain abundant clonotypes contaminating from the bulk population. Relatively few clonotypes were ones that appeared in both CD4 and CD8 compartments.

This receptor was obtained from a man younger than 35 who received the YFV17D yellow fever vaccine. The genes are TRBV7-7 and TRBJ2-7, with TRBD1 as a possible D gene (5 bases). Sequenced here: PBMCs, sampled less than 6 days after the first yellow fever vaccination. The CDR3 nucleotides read TGTGCCAGCAGCTCCGACCGGTCAGGGGAGCAGTACTTC. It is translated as CASSSDRSGEQYF. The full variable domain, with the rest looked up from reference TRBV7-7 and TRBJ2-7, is GAGVSQSPRYKVTKRGQDVTLRCDPISSHATLYWYQQALGQGPEFLTYFNYEAQPDKSGLPSDRFSAERPEGSISTLTIQRTEQRDSAMYRCASSSDRSGEQYFGPGTRLTVT.